This entry concerns a single TCR beta chain. Profiled with immunoSEQ multiplex PCR; TCRdb holds only in-frame clones, not every one. The sample comprises around 100,000 clones, 90% of which are singletons, and around 0.76% rests with the top ten. This CDR3 is built from 15 residues. Germline V gene sequence: CDR1 MGHRA, CDR2 YSYEKL. V lost 2 bases, J lost 3 bases, and 7 bases stayed unmatched. The data were obtained in a study of T cell changes during pregnancy in multiple sclerosis. The clonotype originates from a female donor in good health, enrolled as a control in a pregnancy study. The sequencing used peripheral blood, collected in the second trimester of pregnancy. This chain connects TRBV4-1 to TRBJ2-7, with 7 bases fitting TRBD1. The CDR3 DNA follows: TGCGCCAGCAGCCAAATAACAGGGGTCCTCTACGAGCAGTACTTC. Its translation is CASSQITGVLYEQYF.